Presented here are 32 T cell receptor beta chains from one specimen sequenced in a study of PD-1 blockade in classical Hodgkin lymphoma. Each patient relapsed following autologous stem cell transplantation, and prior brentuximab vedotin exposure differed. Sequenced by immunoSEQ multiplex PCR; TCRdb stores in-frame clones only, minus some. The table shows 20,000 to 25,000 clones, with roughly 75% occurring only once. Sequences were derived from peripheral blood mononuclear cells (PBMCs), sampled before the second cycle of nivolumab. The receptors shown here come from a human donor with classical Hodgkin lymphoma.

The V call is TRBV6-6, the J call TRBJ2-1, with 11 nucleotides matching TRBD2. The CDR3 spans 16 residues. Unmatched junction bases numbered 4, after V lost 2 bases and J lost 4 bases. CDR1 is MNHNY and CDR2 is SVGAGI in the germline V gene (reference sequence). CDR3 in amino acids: CASSYLTSGVYNEQFF. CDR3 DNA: TGTGCCAGCAGTTACCTGACTAGCGGGGTTTACAATGAGCAGTTCTTC.

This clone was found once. The CDR3 sequence is CASSTDREGEAFF. CDR3 bases: TGTGCCAGTAGTACCGACAGGGAGGGTGAAGCTTTCTTT. V gene TRBV19 combines with J gene TRBJ1-1, with TRBD1 matching over 7 bases. Germline CDR1 LNHDA, CDR2 SQIVND (reference sequence). The junction had 6 bases not matched to a gene; V was cut back by 4 bases and J by 7 bases. The CDR3 extends over 13 amino acids.

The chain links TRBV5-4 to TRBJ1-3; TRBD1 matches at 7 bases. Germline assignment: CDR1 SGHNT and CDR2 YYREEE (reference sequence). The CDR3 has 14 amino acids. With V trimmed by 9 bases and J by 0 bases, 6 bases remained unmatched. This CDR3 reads CATLDRDSGNTIYF. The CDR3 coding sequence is TGTGCCACCCTAGACAGGGACTCTGGAAACACCATATATTTT.

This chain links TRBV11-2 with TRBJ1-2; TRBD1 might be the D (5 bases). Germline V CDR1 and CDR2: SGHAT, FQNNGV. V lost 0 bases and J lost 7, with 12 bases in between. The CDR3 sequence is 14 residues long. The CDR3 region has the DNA TGTGCCAGCAGCTTAGACCCGAGTGGGGCTGGCTACACCTTC. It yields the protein CASSLDPSGAGYTF.

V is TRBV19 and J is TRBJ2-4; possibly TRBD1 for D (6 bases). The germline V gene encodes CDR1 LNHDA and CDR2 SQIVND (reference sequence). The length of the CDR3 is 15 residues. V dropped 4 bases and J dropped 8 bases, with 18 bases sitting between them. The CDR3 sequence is CASSTRSTGLDIQYF. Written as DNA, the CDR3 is TGTGCCAGTAGTACAAGAAGTACAGGGTTGGACATTCAGTACTTC.

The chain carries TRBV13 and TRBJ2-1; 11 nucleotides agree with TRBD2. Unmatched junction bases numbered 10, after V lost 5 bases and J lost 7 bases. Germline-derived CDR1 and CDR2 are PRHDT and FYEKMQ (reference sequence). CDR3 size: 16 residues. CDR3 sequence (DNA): TGTGCCAGCAGCCCCCGTGGGTTAGCGGGAGGGAATGAGCAGTTCTTC. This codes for CASSPRGLAGGNEQFF.

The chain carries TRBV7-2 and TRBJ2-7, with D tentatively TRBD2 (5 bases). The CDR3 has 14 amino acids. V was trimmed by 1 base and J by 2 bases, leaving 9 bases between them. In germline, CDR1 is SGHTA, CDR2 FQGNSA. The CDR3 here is CASSLVDGTYEQYF. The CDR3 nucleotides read TGTGCCAGCAGCTTAGTGGACGGGACCTACGAGCAGTACTTC.

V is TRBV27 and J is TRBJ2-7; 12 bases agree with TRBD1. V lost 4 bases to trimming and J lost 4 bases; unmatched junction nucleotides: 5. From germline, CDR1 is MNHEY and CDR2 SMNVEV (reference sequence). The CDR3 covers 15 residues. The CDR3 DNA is TGTGCCAGCAGTTGGGGGGGACAGGGGGCTTACGAGCAGTACTTC. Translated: CASSWGGQGAYEQYF.

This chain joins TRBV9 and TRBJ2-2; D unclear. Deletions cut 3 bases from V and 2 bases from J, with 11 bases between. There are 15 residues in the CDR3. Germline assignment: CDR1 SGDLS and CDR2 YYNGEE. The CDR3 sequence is CASSEAALNTGELFF. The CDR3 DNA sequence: TGTGCCAGCAGCGAGGCCGCGCTAAACACCGGGGAGCTGTTTTTT.

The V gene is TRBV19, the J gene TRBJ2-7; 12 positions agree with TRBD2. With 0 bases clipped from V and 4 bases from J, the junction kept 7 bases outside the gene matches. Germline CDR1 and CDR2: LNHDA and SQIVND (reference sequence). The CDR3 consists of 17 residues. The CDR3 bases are TGTGCCAGTAGTATAGATTCTACTAGCGGGAGGAGGTACGAGCAGTACTTC. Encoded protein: CASSIDSTSGRRYEQYF.

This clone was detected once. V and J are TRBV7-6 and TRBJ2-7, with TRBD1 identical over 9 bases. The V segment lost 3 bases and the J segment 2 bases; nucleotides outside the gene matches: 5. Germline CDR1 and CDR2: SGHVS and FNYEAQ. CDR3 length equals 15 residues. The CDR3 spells CASSFGTGLTYEQYF. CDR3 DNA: TGTGCCAGCAGCTTCGGGACAGGGTTGACCTACGAGCAGTACTTC. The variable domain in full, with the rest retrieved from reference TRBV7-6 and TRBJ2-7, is GAGVSQSPRYKVTKRGQDVALRCDPISGHVSLYWYRQALGQGPEFLTYFNYEAQQDKSGLPNDRFSAERPEGSISTLTIQRTEQRDSAMYRCASSFGTGLTYEQYFGPGTRLTVT.

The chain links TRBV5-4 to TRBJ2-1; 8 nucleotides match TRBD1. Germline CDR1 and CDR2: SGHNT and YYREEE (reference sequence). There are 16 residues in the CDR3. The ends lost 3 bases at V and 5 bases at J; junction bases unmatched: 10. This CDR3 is CASSSPGTGIHNEQFF. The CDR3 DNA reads TGTGCCAGCAGCTCCCCCGGGACAGGTATTCACAATGAGCAGTTCTTC.

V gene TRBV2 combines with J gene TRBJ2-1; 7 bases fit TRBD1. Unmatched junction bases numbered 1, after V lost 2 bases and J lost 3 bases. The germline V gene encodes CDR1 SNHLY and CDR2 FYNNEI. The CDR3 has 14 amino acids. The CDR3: CASSEQGDYNEQFF. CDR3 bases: TGTGCCAGCAGTGAACAGGGGGACTACAATGAGCAGTTCTTC.

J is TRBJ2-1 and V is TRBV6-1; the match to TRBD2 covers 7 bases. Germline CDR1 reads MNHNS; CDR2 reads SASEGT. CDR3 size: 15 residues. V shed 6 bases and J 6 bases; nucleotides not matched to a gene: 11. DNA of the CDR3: TGTGCCAGCAGCAATTGGGGGGAGGGCCTCAATGAGCAGTTCTTC. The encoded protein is CASSNWGEGLNEQFF.

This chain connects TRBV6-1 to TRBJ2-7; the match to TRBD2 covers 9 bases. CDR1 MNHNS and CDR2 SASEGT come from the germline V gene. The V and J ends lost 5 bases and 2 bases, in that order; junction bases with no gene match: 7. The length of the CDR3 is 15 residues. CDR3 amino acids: CASSHSGSYTYEQYF. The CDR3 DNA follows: TGTGCCAGCAGTCATAGCGGGAGTTATACCTACGAGCAGTACTTC.

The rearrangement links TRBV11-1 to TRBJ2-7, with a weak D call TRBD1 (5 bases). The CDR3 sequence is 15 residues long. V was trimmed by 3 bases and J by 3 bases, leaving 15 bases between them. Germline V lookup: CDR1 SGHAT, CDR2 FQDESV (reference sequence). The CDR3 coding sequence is TGTGCCAGCAGCTTTTCCGACAGCCTGGGCTACGAGCAGTACTTC. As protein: CASSFSDSLGYEQYF.

In DNA form, the CDR3 reads TGTGCCAGCAGTAGGACTAGCGGACTCACCGGGGAGCTGTTTTTT. This codes for CASSRTSGLTGELFF. The chain has TRBV28 and TRBJ2-2; TRBD2 aligns across 10 bases. CDR3 length equals 15 residues. With V trimmed by 5 bases and J by 4 bases, 4 bases remained unmatched. In germline, CDR1 is MDHEN, CDR2 SYDVKM.

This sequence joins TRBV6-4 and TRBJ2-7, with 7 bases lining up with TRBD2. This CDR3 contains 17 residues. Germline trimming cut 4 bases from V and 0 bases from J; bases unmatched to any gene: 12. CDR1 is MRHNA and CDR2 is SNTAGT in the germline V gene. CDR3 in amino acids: CASSVRGAGESSYEQYF. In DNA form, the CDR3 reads TGTGCCAGCAGTGTAAGAGGGGCGGGGGAGAGCTCCTACGAGCAGTACTTC.

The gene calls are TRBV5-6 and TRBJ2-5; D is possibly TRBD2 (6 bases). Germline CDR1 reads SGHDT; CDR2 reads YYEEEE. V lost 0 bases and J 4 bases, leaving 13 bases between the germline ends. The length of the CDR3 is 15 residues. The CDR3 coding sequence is TGTGCCAGCAGCTTGGTGGGGAGAGCGGGAGAGACCCAGTACTTC. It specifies CASSLVGRAGETQYF.

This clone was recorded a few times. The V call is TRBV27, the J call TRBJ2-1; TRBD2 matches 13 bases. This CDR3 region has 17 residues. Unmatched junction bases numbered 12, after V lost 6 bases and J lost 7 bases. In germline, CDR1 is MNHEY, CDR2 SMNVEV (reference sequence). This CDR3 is CASSARVGLAGANEQFF. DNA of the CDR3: TGTGCCAGCAGCGCGAGGGTCGGACTAGCGGGAGCTAATGAGCAGTTCTTC.

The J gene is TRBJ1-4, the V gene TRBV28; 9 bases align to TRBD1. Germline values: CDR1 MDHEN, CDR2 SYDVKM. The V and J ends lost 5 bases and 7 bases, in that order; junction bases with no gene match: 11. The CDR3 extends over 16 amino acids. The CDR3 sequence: CASSTRWGQGAEKLFF. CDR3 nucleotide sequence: TGTGCCAGCAGTACTCGATGGGGACAGGGTGCTGAAAAACTGTTTTTT.

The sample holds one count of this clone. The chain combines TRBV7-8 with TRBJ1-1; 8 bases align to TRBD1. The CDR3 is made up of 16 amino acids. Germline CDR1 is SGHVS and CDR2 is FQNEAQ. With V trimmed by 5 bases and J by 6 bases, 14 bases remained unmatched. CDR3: CASSPEDRVMFSEAFF. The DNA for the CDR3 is TGTGCCAGCAGCCCAGAGGACAGGGTGATGTTCTCTGAAGCTTTCTTT.

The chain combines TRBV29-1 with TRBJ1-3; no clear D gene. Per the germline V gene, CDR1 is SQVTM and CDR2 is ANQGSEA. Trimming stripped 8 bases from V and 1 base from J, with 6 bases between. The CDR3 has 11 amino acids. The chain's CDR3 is CSIRSGNTIYF. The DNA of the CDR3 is TGCAGCATTAGATCTGGAAACACCATATATTTT.

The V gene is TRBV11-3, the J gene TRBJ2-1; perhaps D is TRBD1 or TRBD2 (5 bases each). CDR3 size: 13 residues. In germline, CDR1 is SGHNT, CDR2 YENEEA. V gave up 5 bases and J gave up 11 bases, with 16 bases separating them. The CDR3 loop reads CASSVNPGTQQFF. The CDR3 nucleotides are TGTGCCAGCAGCGTCAACCCCGGGACCCAGCAGTTCTTC.

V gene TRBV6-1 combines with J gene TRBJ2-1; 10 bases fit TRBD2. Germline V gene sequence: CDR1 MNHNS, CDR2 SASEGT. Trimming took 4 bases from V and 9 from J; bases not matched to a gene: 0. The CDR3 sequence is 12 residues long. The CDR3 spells CASSVAGGEQFF. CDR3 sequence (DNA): TGTGCCAGCAGTGTAGCGGGAGGTGAGCAGTTCTTC.

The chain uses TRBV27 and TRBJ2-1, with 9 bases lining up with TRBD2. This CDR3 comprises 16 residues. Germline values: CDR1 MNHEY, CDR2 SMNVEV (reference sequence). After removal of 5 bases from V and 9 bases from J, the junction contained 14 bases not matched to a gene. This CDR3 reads CASSLMTGRGGGEQFF. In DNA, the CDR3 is TGTGCCAGCAGTCTTATGACGGGGCGGGGGGGCGGTGAGCAGTTCTTC.

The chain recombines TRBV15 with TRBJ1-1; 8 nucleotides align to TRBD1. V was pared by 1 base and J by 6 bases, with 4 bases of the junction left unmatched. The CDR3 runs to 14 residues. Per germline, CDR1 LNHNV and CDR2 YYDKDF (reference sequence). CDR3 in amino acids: CATSRGPGGPEAFF. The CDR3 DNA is TGTGCCACCAGCAGAGGGCCAGGGGGCCCTGAAGCTTTCTTT.

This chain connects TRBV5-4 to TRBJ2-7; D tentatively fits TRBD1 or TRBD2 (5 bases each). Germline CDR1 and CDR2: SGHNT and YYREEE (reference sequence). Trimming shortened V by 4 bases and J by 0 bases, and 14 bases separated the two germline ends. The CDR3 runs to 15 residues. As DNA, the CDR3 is TGTGCCAGCAGCCCCCGGGGCAGGAGCTCCTACGAGCAGTACTTC. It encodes CASSPRGRSSYEQYF. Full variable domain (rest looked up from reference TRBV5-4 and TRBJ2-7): ETGVTQSPTHLIKTRGQQVTLRCSSQSGHNTVSWYQQALGQGPQFIFQYYREEENGRGNFPPRFSGLQFPNYSSELNVNALELDDSALYLCASSPRGRSSYEQYFGPGTRLTVT.

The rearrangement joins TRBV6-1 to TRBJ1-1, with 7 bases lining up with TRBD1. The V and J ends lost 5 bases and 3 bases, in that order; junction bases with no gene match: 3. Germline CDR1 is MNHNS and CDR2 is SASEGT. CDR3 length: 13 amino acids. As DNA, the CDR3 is TGTGCCAGCAGTTTACAGGGGTACACTGAAGCTTTCTTT. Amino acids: CASSLQGYTEAFF.

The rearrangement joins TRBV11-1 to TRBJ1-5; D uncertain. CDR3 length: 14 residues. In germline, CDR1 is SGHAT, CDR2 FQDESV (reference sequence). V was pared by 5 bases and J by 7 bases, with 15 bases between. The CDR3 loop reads CASSLPGPGQPQHF. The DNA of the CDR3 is TGTGCCAGCAGCCTACCCGGACCCGGGCAGCCCCAGCATTTT.

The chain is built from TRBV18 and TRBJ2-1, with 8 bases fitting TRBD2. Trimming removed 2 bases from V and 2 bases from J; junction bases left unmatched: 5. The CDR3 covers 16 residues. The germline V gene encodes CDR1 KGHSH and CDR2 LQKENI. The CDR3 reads CASSPLPAGAYNEQFF. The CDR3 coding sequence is TGTGCCAGCTCACCATTACCAGCGGGAGCCTACAATGAGCAGTTCTTC. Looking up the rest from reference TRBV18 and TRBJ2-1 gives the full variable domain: NAGVMQNPRHLVRRRGQEARLRCSPMKGHSHVYWYRQLPEEGLKFMVYLQKENIIDESGMPKERFSAEFPKEGPSILRIQQVVRGDSAAYFCASSPLPAGAYNEQFFGPGTRLTVL.

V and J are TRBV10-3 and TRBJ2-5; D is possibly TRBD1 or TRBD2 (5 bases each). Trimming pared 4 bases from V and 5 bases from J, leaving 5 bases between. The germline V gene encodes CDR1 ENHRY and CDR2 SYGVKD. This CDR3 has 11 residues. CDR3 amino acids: CAISGGETQYF. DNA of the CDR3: TGTGCCATCAGTGGGGGGGAGACCCAGTACTTC.